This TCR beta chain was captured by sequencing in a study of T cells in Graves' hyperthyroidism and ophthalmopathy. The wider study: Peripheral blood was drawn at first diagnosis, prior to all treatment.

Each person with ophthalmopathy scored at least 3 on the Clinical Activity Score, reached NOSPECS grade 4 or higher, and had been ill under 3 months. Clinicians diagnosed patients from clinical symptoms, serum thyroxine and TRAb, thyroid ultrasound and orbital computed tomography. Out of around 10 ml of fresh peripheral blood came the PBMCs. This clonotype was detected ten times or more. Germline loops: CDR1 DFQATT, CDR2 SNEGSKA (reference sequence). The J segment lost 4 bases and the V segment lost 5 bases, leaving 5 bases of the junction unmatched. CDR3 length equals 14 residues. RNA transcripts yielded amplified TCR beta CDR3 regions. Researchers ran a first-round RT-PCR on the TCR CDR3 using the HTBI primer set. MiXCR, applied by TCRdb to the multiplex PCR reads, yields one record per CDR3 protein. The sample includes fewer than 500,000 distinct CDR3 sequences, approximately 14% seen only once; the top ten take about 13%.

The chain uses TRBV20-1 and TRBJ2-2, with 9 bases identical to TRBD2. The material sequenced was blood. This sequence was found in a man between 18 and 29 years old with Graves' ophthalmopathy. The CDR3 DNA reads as TGCAGTGCTCCATTAGCGGGAGCCACCGGGGAGCTGTTTTTT. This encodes CSAPLAGATGELFF.